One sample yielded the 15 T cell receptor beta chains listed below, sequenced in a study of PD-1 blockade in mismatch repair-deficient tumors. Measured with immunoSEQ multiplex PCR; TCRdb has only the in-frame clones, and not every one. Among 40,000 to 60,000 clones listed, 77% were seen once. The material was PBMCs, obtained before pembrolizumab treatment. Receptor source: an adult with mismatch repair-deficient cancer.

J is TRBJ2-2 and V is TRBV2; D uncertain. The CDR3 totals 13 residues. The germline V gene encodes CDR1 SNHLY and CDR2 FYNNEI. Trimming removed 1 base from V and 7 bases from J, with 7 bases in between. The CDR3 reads CASSEGLGGELFF. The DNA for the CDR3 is TGTGCCAGCAGTGAAGGGTTAGGCGGGGAGCTGTTTTTT.

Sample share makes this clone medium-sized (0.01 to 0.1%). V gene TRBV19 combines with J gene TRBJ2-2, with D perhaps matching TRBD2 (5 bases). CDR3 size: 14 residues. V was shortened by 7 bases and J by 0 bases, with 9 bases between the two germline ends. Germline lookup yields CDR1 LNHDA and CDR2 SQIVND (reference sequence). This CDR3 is CASNRDSNTGELFF. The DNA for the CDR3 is TGTGCCAGTAATCGGGATTCGAACACCGGGGAGCTGTTTTTT.

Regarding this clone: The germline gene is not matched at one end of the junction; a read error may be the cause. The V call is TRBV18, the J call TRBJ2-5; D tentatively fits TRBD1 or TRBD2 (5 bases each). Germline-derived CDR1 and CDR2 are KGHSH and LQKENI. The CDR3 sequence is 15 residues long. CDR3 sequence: CASSPQGPKQDTQYF. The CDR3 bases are TGTGCCAGCTCACCGCAGGGACCGAAGCAAGACACCCAGTACTTC.

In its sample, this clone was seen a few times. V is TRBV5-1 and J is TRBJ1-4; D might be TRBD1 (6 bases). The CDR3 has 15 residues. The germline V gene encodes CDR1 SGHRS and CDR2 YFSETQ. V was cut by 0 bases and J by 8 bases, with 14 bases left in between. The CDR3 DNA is TGCGCCAGCAGCTTGGACGGGGGCATGAGCGAAAAACTGTTTTTT. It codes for CASSLDGGMSEKLFF.

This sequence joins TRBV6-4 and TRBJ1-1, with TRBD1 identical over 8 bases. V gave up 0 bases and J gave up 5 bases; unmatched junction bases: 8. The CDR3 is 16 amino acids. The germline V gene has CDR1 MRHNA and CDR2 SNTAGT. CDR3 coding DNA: TGTGCCAGCAGTGACTCCGGAAGGACAGGGCAAACTGAAGCTTTCTTT. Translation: CASSDSGRTGQTEAFF.

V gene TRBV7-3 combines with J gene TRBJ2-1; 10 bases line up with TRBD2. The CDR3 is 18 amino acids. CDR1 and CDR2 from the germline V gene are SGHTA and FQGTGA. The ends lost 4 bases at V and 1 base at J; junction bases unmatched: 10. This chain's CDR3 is CASSSGLAELRSYNEQFF. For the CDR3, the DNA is TGTGCCAGCAGCTCTGGACTAGCGGAACTCCGTTCCTACAATGAGCAGTTCTTC.

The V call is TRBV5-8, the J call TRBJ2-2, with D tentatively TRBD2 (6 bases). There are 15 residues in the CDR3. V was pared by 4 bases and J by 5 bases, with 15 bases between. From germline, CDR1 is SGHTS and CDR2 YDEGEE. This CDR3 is CASSPGTRGTGELFF. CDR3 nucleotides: TGTGCCAGCAGCCCTGGGACTCGCGGGACCGGGGAGCTGTTTTTT.

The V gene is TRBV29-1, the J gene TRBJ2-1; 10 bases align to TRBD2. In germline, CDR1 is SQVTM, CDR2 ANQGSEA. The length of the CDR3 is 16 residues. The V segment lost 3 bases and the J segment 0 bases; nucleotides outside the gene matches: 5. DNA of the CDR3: TGCAGCGTTGAGGTAGCGGGAGGTTCCTCCTACAATGAGCAGTTCTTC. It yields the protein CSVEVAGGSSYNEQFF.

As DNA, the CDR3 is TGTGCCAGCAGGGCCGGGACGACAGACTACAATGAGCAGTTCTTC. This sequence encodes CASRAGTTDYNEQFF. V and J are TRBV2 and TRBJ2-1; either TRBD1 or TRBD2 may supply D (5 bases each). The V end was cut by 6 bases, the J end by 3 bases, with 15 bases between. The CDR3 is 15 amino acids. Germline V gives CDR1 SNHLY, CDR2 FYNNEI.

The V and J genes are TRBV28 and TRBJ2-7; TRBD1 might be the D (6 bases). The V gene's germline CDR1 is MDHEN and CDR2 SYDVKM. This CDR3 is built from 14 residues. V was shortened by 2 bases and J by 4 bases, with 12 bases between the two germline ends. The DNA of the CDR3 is TGTGCCAGCAGTTTAATCAGGGGTCGGTACGAGCAGTACTTC. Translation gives CASSLIRGRYEQYF.

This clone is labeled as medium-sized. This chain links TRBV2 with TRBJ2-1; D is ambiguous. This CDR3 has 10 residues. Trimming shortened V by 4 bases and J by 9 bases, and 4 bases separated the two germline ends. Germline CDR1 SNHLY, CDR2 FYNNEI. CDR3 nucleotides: TGTGCCAGCAGTGGGGTTGAGCAGTTCTTC. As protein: CASSGVEQFF.

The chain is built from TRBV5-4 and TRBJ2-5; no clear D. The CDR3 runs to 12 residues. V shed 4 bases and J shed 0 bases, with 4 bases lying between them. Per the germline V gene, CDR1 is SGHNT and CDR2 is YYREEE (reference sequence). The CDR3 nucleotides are TGTGCCAGCAGCCGAGACCAAGAGACCCAGTACTTC. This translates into CASSRDQETQYF.

The CDR3, as DNA: TGTGCCAGCATCGGGGGTTTTAGCACAGATACGCAGTATTTT. Translating it yields CASIGGFSTDTQYF. The rearrangement links TRBV25-1 to TRBJ2-3, with D tentatively TRBD2 (6 bases). The CDR3 is 14 amino acids. Looked up from germline, CDR1 is MGHDK and CDR2 is SYGVNS. V was cut by 7 bases and J by 0 bases, with 11 bases left in between.

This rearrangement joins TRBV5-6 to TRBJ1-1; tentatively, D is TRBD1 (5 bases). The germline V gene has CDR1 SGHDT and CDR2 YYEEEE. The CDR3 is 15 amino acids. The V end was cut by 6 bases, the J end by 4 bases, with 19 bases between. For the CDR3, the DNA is TGTGCCAGCACCCTGCGGGGGGGATTTGGCACTGAAGCTTTCTTT. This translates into CASTLRGGFGTEAFF.

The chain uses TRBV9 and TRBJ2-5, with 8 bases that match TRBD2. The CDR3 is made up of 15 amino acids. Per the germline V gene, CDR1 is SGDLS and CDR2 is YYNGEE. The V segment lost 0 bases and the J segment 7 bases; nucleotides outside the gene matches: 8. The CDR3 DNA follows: TGTGCCAGCAGCGTAGGGATTAGCGGGATTGGGACCCAGTACTTC. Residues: CASSVGISGIGTQYF.